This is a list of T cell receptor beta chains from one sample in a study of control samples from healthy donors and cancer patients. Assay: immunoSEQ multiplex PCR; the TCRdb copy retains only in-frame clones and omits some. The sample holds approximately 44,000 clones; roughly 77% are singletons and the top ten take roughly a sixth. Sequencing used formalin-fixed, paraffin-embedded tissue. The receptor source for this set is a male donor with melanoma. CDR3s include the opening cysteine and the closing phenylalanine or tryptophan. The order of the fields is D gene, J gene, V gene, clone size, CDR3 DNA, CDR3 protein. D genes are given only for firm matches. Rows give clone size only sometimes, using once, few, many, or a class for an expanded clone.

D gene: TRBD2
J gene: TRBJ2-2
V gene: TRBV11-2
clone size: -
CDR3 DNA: TGTGCCAGCAGCCCCAACCTGGCGGGAGGGTACACCGGGGAGCTGTTTTTT
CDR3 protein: CASSPNLAGGYTGELFF

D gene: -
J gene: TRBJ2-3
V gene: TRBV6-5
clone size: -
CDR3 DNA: TGTGCCAGCAGACTAGAGGATATGCAGTATTTT
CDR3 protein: CASRLEDMQYF

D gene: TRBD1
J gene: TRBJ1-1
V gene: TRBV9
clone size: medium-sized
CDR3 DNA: TGTGCCAGCAGCGTAGCGGCCAGGGGGGCCGGAGACACTGAAGCTTTCTTT
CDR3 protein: CASSVAARGAGDTEAFF

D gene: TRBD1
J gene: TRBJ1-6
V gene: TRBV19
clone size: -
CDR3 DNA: TGTGCCAGTAGTCCCGGACAGGTAGATTCACCCCTCCACTTT
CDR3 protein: CASSPGQVDSPLHF

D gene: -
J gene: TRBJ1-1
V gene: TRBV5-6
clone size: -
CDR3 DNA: TGTGCCAGCAGAGACAGAATGAACACTGAAGCTTTCTTT
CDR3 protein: CASRDRMNTEAFF

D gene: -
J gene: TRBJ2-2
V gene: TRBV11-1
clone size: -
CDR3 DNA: TGTGCCAGCGGACCTCGTTATAGGAGTAACACCGGGGAGCTGTTTTTT
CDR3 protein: CASGPRYRSNTGELFF

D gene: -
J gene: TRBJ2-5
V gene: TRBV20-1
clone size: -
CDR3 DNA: TGCAGTGAGTTGAGGAGGGAGACCCAGTACTTC
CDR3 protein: CSELRRETQYF

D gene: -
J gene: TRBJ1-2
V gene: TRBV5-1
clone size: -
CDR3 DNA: TGCGCCAGCAGCACCGCGGGAGGCGAGGAGGGCTACACCTTC
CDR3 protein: CASSTAGGEEGYTF

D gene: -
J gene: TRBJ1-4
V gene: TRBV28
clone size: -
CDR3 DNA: TGTGCCAGCGTCGACAGAAGTAGCGAAAAACTGTTTTTT
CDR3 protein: CASVDRSSEKLFF

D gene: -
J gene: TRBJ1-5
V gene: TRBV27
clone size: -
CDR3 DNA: TGTGCCAGCAGTTTACGGGGTTTGAATCAGCCCCAGCATTTT
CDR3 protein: CASSLRGLNQPQHF

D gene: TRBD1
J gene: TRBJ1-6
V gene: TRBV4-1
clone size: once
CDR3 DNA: TGCGCCAGCAGCCGCAAAATGCCGGGACAGAATAATTCACCCCTCCACTTT
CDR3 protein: CASSRKMPGQNNSPLHF

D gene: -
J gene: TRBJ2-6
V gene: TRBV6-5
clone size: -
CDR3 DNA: TGTGCCAGCAGGCAGATCTCTGGGGCCAACGTCCTGACTTTC
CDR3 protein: CASRQISGANVLTF

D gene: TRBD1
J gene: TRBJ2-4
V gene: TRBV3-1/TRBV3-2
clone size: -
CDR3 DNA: TGTGCCAGCAGCCAGCCTCAGGGGGATCGGAAAAACATTCAGTACTTC
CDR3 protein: CASSQPQGDRKNIQYF

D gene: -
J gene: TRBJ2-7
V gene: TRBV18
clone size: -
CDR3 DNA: TGTGCCAGCTCATCAGGACGCTACGAGCAGTACTTC
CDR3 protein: CASSSGRYEQYF

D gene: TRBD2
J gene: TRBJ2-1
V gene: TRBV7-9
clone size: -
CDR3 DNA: TGTGCCAGCAGCCCCCCCGAGACTAGCATCTACAATGAGCAGTTCTTC
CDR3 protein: CASSPPETSIYNEQFF

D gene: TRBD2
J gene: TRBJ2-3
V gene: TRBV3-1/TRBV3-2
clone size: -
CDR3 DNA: TGTGCCAGCAGCCAGACATTGACTAGCGCGCAGTATTTT
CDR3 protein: CASSQTLTSAQYF

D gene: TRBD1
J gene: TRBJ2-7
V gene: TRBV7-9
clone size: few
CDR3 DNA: TGTGCCAGCAGCTCCCTAAGGGGGCAGCTCCTTGAGCAGTACTTC
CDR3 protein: CASSSLRGQLLEQYF

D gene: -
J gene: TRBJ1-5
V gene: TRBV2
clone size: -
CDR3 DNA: TGTGCCAGCAGTGAAAGACCAGGGATACCCAATCAGCCCCAGCATTTT
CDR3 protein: CASSERPGIPNQPQHF

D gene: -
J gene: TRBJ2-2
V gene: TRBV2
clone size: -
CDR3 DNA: TGTGCCAGCAGTGTTGGAGGGTTTGGTGGGGAGCTGTTTTTT
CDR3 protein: CASSVGGFGGELFF

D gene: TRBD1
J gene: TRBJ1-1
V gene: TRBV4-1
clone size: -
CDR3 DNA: TGCGCCAGCAGCCTCCGGACAGGGGGCTACATGAACACTGAAGCTTTCTTT
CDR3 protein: CASSLRTGGYMNTEAFF

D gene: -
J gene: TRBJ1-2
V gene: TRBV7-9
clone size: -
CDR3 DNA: TGTGCCAGCAGCGGGGAGGGAACCTCCTATGGCTACACCTTC
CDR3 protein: CASSGEGTSYGYTF

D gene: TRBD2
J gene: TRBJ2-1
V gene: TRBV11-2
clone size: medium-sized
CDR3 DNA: TGTGCCAGCAGCTTGGGCGGGAGTCTAAATGAGCAGTTCTTC
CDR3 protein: CASSLGGSLNEQFF

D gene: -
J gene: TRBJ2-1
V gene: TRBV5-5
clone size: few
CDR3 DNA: TGTGCCAGCAGCTTTATGCGGGCTTCTTACAATGAGCAGTTCTTC
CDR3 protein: CASSFMRASYNEQFF

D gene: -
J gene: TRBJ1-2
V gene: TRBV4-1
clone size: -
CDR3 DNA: TGCGCCAGCAGCCCCCCTAACCCGGTTAACTATGGCTACACCTTC
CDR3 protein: CASSPPNPVNYGYTF

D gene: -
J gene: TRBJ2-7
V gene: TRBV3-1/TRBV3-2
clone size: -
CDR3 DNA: TGTGCCAGCAGCCGTCTCGGGGGCGCGAGCTCCTACGAGCAGTACTTC
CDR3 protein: CASSRLGGASSYEQYF

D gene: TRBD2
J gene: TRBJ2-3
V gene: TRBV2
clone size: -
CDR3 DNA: TGTGCCAGCAGGGACCCTTTAATGAGCGGGAGAGGGGATACGCAGTATTTT
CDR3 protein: CASRDPLMSGRGDTQYF

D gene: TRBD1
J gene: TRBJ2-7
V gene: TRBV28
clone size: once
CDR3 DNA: TGTGCCAGCCGACAGGGATACGAGCAGTACTTC
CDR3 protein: CASRQGYEQYF

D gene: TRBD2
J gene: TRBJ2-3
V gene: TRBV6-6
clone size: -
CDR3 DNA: TGTGCCAGCAGAAGACTAGCGGGGCCCACAGATACGCAGTATTTT
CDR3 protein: CASRRLAGPTDTQYF

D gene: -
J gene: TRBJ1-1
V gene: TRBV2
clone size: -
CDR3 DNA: TGTGCCAGCATGTTGGACACTGAAGCTTTCTTT
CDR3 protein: CASMLDTEAFF

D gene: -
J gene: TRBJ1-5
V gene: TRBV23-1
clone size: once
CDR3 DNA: TGCGCCAGCAGTCACCGGACACTACGGAGCAATCAGCCCCAGCATTTT
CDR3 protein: CASSHRTLRSNQPQHF

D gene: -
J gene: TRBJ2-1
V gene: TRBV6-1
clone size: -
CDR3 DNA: TGTGCCAGCAGTGGAGCGACAGGCTACAATGATGAGCAGTTCTTC
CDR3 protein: CASSGATGYNDEQFF

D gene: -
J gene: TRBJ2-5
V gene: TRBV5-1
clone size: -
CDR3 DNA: TGCGCCAGCAGCTTGGGGCCAACTCAAGAGACCCAGTACTTC
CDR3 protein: CASSLGPTQETQYF

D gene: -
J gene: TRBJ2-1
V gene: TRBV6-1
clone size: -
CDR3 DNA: TGTGCCAGCAGTGAAGAGGCTACCTACAATGAGCAGTTCTTC
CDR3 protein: CASSEEATYNEQFF

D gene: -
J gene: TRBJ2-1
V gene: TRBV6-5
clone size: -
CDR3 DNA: TGTGCCAGCTTTCCGGGACTTACCCACAATGAGCAGTTCTTC
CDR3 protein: CASFPGLTHNEQFF

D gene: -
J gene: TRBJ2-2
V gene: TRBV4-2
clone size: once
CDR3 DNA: TGTGCCAGCAGCCAAGATGGTGGGAGGCACACCGGGGAGCTGTTTTTT
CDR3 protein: CASSQDGGRHTGELFF

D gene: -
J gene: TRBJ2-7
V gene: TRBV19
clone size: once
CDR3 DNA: TGTGCCAGTAGTATAGGCCCAGGGAGGTCATACGAGCAGTACTTC
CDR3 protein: CASSIGPGRSYEQYF

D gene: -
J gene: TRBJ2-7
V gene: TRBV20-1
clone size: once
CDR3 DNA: TGCAGTGCAGGTAGATACGAGCAGTACTTC
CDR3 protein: CSAGRYEQYF

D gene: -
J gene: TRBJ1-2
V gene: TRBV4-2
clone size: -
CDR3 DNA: TGTGCCAGCAGCCAAGAGGTCCTCGGTAAACCGGCCTATGGCTACACCTTC
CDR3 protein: CASSQEVLGKPAYGYTF

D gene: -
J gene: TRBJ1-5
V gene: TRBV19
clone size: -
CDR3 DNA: TGTGCCAGTCGAGACAGCGGGAGGCTTCAGCCCCAGCATTTT
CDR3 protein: CASRDSGRLQPQHF

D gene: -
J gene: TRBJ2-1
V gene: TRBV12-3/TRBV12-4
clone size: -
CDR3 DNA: TGTGCCAGCAGTTCATGGTACGGAGTTGAGCAGTTCTTC
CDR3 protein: CASSSWYGVEQFF

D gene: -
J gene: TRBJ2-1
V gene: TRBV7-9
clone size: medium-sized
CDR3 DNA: TGTGCCAGCAGCTTCGGCGAAATACCCTACAATGAGCAGTTCTTC
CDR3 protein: CASSFGEIPYNEQFF

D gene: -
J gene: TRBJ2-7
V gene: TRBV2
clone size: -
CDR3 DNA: TGTGCCAGCAGTGAAGGTGTCCGGCGTCGGGACTTC
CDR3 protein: CASSEGVRRRDF

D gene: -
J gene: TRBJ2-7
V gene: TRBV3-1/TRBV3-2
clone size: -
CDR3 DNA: TGTACCAGCAGCCAAGCTGTAGGTCCCTACGAGCAGTACTTC
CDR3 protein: CTSSQAVGPYEQYF

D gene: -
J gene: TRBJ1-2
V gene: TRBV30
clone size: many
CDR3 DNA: TGTGCCTGGAGTGTCGGCACCTGGGTCGATGGCTACACCTTC
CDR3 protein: CAWSVGTWVDGYTF

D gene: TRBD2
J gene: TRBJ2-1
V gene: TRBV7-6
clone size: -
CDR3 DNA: TGTGCCAGCAGCCCCGGGACTAGCGGGATATCCTACAATGAGCAGTTCTTC
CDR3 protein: CASSPGTSGISYNEQFF